One sample yielded the 18 T cell receptor beta chains listed below, sequenced in a study of cytomegalovirus exposure and HLA in healthy donors. The PCR employed 60 Vbeta primers together with 13 Jbeta primers. Data came from immunoSEQ multiplex PCR; TCRdb stores just in-frame clones and leaves some out. Of about 130,000 clones listed, roughly three quarters are singletons. Sequencing input: PBMCs. The receptor source for this set is a woman in her twenties or thirties in good health and CMV-seronegative.

The chain uses TRBV30 and TRBJ1-1; D ambiguous. Germline V gene lookup returns CDR1 GTSNPN and CDR2 SVGIG (reference sequence). The V and J ends lost 2 bases and 8 bases respectively, with 9 bases between them. The CDR3 extends over 11 amino acids. The CDR3 region is CAWSSGREAFF. In DNA, the CDR3 is TGTGCCTGGAGTTCCGGGAGAGAAGCTTTCTTT.

The chain combines TRBV2 with TRBJ1-6; D unresolved. Trimming removed 3 bases from V and 7 bases from J, with 13 bases in between. CDR1 is SNHLY and CDR2 is FYNNEI in the germline V gene. The CDR3 is 15 amino acids. The CDR3 spells CASSDGQGRNSPLHF. The CDR3 DNA sequence: TGTGCCAGCAGTGACGGCCAAGGGAGGAATTCACCCCTCCACTTT.

The CDR3 reads CASTGTSGKNIQYF. CDR3 coding DNA: TGTGCCTCTACCGGGACTAGCGGGAAAAACATTCAGTACTTC. This chain joins TRBV30 and TRBJ2-4, with TRBD2 matching over 12 bases. Losses at the gene ends were 7 bases for V and 4 bases for J; bases not matched to a gene: 5. The CDR3 extends over 14 amino acids. The germline V gene encodes CDR1 GTSNPN and CDR2 SVGIG (reference sequence).

The V gene is TRBV19, the J gene TRBJ2-3; possibly TRBD2 for D (5 bases). The CDR3 runs to 15 residues. V was shortened by 10 bases and J by 1 base, with 18 bases between the two germline ends. Per the germline V gene, CDR1 is LNHDA and CDR2 is SQIVND (reference sequence). CDR3 loop: CAIYNSVVGTDTQYF. The CDR3 DNA is TGTGCCATTTATAATAGCGTCGTCGGCACAGATACGCAGTATTTT.

The gene calls are TRBV2 and TRBJ2-2; D gene ambiguous. The CDR3 contains 15 residues. The germline V gene encodes CDR1 SNHLY and CDR2 FYNNEI. Trimming cost V 4 bases and J 6 bases, with 15 bases left between them. The CDR3 loop reads CASSAGSVSPGELFF. The CDR3 DNA reads TGTGCCAGCAGTGCTGGGTCCGTTAGCCCCGGGGAGCTGTTTTTT.

The chain couples TRBV18 to TRBJ2-1, with 8 nucleotides matching TRBD2. CDR1 KGHSH and CDR2 LQKENI come from the germline V gene. J lost 0 bases, V lost 0 bases, and 7 bases had no gene match. This CDR3 has 18 residues. CDR3 sequence reads: CASSPPSGIGGSYNEQFF. In nucleotides, the CDR3 is TGTGCCAGCTCACCACCTAGCGGGATCGGAGGCTCCTACAATGAGCAGTTCTTC.

V is TRBV10-1 and J is TRBJ2-1; 12 bases align to TRBD2. The ends lost 4 bases at V and 1 base at J; junction bases unmatched: 5. The CDR3 loop spans 17 amino acids. CDR1 is WNHNN, CDR2 SYGVQD, per germline (reference sequence). The DNA of the CDR3 is TGCGCCAGCAGTGCTTCTAGCGGGGGGGCATCCTACAATGAGCAGTTCTTC. Protein: CASSASSGGASYNEQFF.

The chain joins TRBV5-4 to TRBJ2-3; D possibly corresponds to TRBD2 (6 bases). The germline V and J ends were trimmed by 4 bases and 3 bases, with 18 bases remaining between them. CDR1 and CDR2 from the germline V gene are SGHNT and YYREEE (reference sequence). The CDR3 loop spans 16 amino acids. The CDR3 sequence is CASSPRGGRITDTQYF. CDR3 nucleotides: TGTGCCAGCAGCCCACGTGGAGGGAGAATAACAGATACGCAGTATTTT.

The chain carries TRBV27 and TRBJ2-1, with 7 bases lining up with TRBD2. Germline V gene sequence: CDR1 MNHEY, CDR2 SMNVEV (reference sequence). CDR3 size: 15 residues. Germline trimming cut 0 bases from V and 5 bases from J; bases unmatched to any gene: 4. CDR3 DNA: TGTGCCAGCAGTTTATCTTTTGCGGGGGACAATGAGCAGTTCTTC. Its translation: CASSLSFAGDNEQFF.

This clone was seen a handful of times. The chain joins TRBV29-1 to TRBJ2-5; the match to TRBD1 covers 8 bases. CDR1 is SQVTM and CDR2 is ANQGSEA in the germline V gene. This CDR3 has 15 amino acids. With V trimmed by 5 bases and J by 3 bases, 11 bases remained unmatched. The CDR3 nucleotides read TGCAGCGTTCCCTCTCCAGGGGGCGGAGAAGAGACCCAGTACTTC. Protein product: CSVPSPGGGEETQYF.

The V and J genes are TRBV28 and TRBJ1-5, with 9 bases that match TRBD1. Germline assignment: CDR1 MDHEN and CDR2 SYDVKM. Germline trimming cut 4 bases from V and 6 bases from J; bases unmatched to any gene: 10. This CDR3 spans 16 amino acids. CDR3 nucleotide sequence: TGTGCCAGCAGTTCGTCCGGGACAGGGTGGGTTCAGCCCCAGCATTTT. As protein: CASSSSGTGWVQPQHF.

V is TRBV11-3 and J is TRBJ2-6; 11 bases align to TRBD1. The CDR3 is 18 amino acids. Trimming removed 3 bases from V and 1 base from J; junction bases left unmatched: 5. Germline V lookup: CDR1 SGHNT, CDR2 YENEEA. The CDR3 DNA reads TGTGCCAGCAGCTTCGGACAGGGGGCCCTTTCTGGGGCCAACGTCCTGACTTTC. It translates to CASSFGQGALSGANVLTF.

The gene calls are TRBV5-6 and TRBJ2-1, with 11 bases identical to TRBD1. The V gene end was trimmed by 7 bases and the J gene end by 11 bases; junction bases not matched to a gene: 8. CDR1 is SGHDT and CDR2 is YYEEEE in the germline V gene. The CDR3 is 13 residues long. DNA for the CDR3: TGTGCCAGCGAAGGACAGGGGGCGGAAAAGCAGTTCTTC. Amino acids: CASEGQGAEKQFF. Complete variable domain (other parts from reference TRBV5-6 and TRBJ2-1): DAGVTQSPTHLIKTRGQQVTLRCSPKSGHDTVSWYQQALGQGPQFIFQYYEEEERQRGNFPDRFSGHQFPNYSSELNVNALLLGDSALYLCASEGQGAEKQFFGPGTRLTVL.

The chain is built from TRBV27 and TRBJ2-1; tentatively, D is TRBD2 (6 bases). Trimming stripped 2 bases from V and 2 bases from J, with 10 bases between. This CDR3 spans 15 amino acids. In germline, CDR1 is MNHEY, CDR2 SMNVEV (reference sequence). This CDR3 reads CASSLAGSTYNEQFF. The CDR3 coding sequence is TGTGCCAGCAGTTTAGCGGGATCCACCTACAATGAGCAGTTCTTC.

The chain links TRBV5-1 to TRBJ2-5; 10 bases are a match to TRBD2. The CDR3 length is 12 residues. Germline V gene data show CDR1 as SGHRS and CDR2 as YFSETQ. V lost 6 bases and J lost 4; bases outside the gene matches: 0. In nucleotides, the CDR3 is TGCGCCAGCAAGCGGGAGGGAGAGACCCAGTACTTC. As protein: CASKREGETQYF.

The chain couples TRBV29-1 to TRBJ2-7; TRBD2 is a possible D gene (6 bases). The V gene lost 7 bases and the J gene lost 3 bases, with 13 bases spanning the gap. The V gene's germline CDR1 is SQVTM and CDR2 ANQGSEA. The CDR3 runs 12 residues. The CDR3 nucleotides read TGCAGCGGTACCGGGACTCACTACGAGCAGTACTTC. Protein product: CSGTGTHYEQYF.

The J gene is TRBJ1-5, the V gene TRBV25-1; TRBD1 is a possible D gene (5 bases). CDR1 and CDR2 (germline): MGHDK, SYGVNS. V was shortened by 4 bases and J by 0 bases, with 10 bases between the two germline ends. This CDR3 has 15 residues. CDR3 loop: CASSGGTYSNQPQHF. The CDR3 DNA follows: TGTGCCAGCAGTGGGGGGACTTATAGCAATCAGCCCCAGCATTTT.

The rearrangement links TRBV4-2 to TRBJ2-5; D is possibly TRBD2 (5 bases). Near its end, the DNA agrees better with TRBJ2-7, so the J call may be wrong. This CDR3 is built from 13 residues. Germline values: CDR1 LGHNA, CDR2 YNFKEQ. The CDR3 loop is CASSQDTRDEQYF. The CDR3 region has the DNA TGTGCCAGCAGCCAAGATACTAGAGACGAGCAGTACTTC.